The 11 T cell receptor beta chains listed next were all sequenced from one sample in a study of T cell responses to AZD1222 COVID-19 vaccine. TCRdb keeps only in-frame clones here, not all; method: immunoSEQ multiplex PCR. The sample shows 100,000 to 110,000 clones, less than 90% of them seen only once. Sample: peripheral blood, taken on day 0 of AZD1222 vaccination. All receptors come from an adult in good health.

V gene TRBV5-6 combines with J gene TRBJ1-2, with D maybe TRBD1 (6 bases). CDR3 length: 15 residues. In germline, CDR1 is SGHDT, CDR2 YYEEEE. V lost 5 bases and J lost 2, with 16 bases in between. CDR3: CASSRPGAINYGYTF. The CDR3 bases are TGTGCCAGCAGTCGTCCAGGGGCGATAAACTATGGCTACACCTTC.

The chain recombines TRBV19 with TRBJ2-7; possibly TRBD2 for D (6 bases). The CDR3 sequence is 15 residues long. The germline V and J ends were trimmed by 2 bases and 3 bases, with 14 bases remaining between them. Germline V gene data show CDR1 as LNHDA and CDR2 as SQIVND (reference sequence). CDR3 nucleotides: TGTGCCAGTAGTATATTCCGGGGGTCCTTCTACGAGCAGTACTTC. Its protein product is CASSIFRGSFYEQYF.

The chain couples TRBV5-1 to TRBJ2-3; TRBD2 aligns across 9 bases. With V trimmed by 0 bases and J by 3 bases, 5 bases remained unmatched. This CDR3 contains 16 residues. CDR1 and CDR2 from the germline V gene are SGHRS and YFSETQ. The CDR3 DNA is TGCGCCAGCAGCTTGGGAGGTAGCGGGAGTACAGATACGCAGTATTTT. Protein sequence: CASSLGGSGSTDTQYF. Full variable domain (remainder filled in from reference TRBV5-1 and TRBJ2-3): KAGVTQTPRYLIKTRGQQVTLSCSPISGHRSVSWYQQTPGQGLQFLFEYFSETQRNKGNFPGRFSGRQFSNSRSEMNVSTLELGDSALYLCASSLGGSGSTDTQYFGPGTRLTVL.

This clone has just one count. The CDR3 here is CASSLNTDTQYF. CDR3 nucleotides: TGTGCCAGCAGTTTAAATACAGATACGCAGTATTTT. V usage is TRBV12-3 or TRBV12-4 and J usage is TRBJ2-3; D is undetermined. This CDR3 is 12 amino acids long. The germline V and J ends were trimmed by 2 bases and 3 bases, with 3 bases remaining between them.

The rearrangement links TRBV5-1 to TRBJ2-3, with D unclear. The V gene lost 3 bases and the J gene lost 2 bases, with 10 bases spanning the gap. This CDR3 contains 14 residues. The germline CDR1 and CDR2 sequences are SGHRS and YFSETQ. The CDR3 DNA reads TGCGCCAGCAGCTACGACCGTATCACAGATACGCAGTATTTT. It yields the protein CASSYDRITDTQYF. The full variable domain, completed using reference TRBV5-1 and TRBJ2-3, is KAGVTQTPRYLIKTRGQQVTLSCSPISGHRSVSWYQQTPGQGLQFLFEYFSETQRNKGNFPGRFSGRQFSNSRSEMNVSTLELGDSALYLCASSYDRITDTQYFGPGTRLTVL.

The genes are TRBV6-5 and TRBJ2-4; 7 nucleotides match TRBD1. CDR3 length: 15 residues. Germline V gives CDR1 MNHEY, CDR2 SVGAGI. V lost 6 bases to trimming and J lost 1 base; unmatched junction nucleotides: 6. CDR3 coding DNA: TGTGCCAGCAGATTAGGGGGCTCTGCCAAAAACATTCAGTACTTC. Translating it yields CASRLGGSAKNIQYF.

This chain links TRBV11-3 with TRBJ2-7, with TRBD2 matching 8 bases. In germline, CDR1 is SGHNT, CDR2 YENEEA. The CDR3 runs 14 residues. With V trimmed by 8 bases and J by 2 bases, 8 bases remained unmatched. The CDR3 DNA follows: TGTGCCAGCCAGCCGGGCGGGGGGCCCTACGAGCAGTACTTC. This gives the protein CASQPGGGPYEQYF. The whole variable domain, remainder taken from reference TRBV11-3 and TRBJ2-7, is EAGVVQSPRYKIIEKKQPVAFWCNPISGHNTLYWYLQNLGQGPELLIRYENEEAVDDSQLPKDRFSAERLKGVDSTLKIQPAELGDSAVYLCASQPGGGPYEQYFGPGTRLTVT.

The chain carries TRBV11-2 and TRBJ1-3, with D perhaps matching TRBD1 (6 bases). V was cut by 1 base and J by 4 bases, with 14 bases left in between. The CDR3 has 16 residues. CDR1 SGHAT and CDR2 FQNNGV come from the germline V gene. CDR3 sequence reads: CASSLVSGAGGNTIYF. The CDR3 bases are TGTGCCAGCAGCTTAGTTTCGGGGGCAGGCGGAAACACCATATATTTT.

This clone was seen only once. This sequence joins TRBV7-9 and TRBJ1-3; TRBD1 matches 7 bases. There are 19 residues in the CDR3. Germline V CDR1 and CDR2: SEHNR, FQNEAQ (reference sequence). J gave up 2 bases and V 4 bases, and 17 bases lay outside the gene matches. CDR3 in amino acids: CASSSAQHRLQGPGNTIYF. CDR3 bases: TGTGCCAGCAGCTCTGCCCAGCACAGGCTACAGGGGCCTGGAAACACCATATATTTT.

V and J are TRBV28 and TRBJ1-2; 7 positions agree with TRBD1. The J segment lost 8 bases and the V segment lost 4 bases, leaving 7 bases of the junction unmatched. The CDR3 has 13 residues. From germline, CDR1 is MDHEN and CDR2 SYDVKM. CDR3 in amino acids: CASSWHRGTGYTF. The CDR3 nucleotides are TGTGCCAGCAGTTGGCACAGGGGCACGGGCTACACCTTC.

The CDR3 DNA sequence: TGTGCCAGCAGTTTATCGGGACCGAGGAGTATCTATGGCTACACCTTC. Protein: CASSLSGPRSIYGYTF. The chain has TRBV27 and TRBJ1-2; D perhaps matches TRBD1 (5 bases). The CDR3 contains 16 residues. CDR1 is MNHEY, CDR2 SMNVEV, per germline (reference sequence). The V end was cut by 0 bases, the J end by 4 bases, with 15 bases between.